This TCR beta chain is drawn from a study of regulatory T cells in long-lasting Graves disease. Noted time point: persistent/refractory GD, antithyroid drugs over 5 years with positive TRAb. After RNA was extracted from PBMCs, the TCR library was made from it. Patient provenance is recorded as an endocrinology department in Xi'an, China. Staff drew 8 to 9 milliliters of peripheral blood into EDTA tubes. This clonotype was counted a few times. The ends were cut back, 2 bases at V and 6 bases at J, with 16 bases in the middle. There are 15 residues in the CDR3. Per the germline V gene, CDR1 is MNHEY and CDR2 is SVGAGI. Researchers made TCR beta libraries by using iRepertoire HTBI primers and running Arm-PCR on CDR3 regions. One entry per CDR3 protein, called by TCRdb with MiXCR from the multiplex PCR reads. The sample records 400,000 or so distinct CDR3 sequences, less than 25% being singletons.

This rearrangement joins TRBV6-5 to TRBJ1-1, with a possible D match to TRBD1 (6 bases). This sequence originates from a female donor with Graves disease. Sequencing used peripheral blood mononuclear cells (PBMCs), obtained when the disease was refractory, from a patient treated with antithyroid drugs. DNA for the CDR3: TGTGCCAGCAGTTACGTACAGACGGCAGGGGCTGAAGCTTTCTTT. Protein product: CASSYVQTAGAEAFF.